The entry below describes one T cell receptor (beta chain). These data belong to a study of sequential checkpoint blockade in melanoma. Across the whole study: Maintenance nivolumab came after either treatment sequence.

TCRdb's copy holds only in-frame clones and misses some; the assay was immunoSEQ multiplex PCR. The sample lists about 12,000 clones, about 65% seen once, with about 20% in the top ten. The CDR3 totals 17 residues. V was pared by 0 bases and J by 2 bases, with 7 bases of the junction left unmatched. Germline V gene sequence: CDR1 SGHVS, CDR2 FNYEAQ. Treatment specified: randomized to nivolumab then ipilimumab (arm A) or the reverse (arm B). No patient had prior DNA-damaging chemotherapy. PBMC sorting kept live CD3+CD8+ cells without CD19 or CD56. V usage is TRBV7-6 and J usage is TRBJ2-3; 8 nucleotides agree with TRBD2. The sequence was collected from a human donor with melanoma. Specimen: CD8+ T cells sorted from blood (inferred from file names), collected from a patient given nivolumab and ipilimumab in sequence. The CDR3: CASSLALPGGDTDTQYF. CDR3 nucleotide sequence: TGTGCCAGCAGCTTAGCGCTTCCGGGGGGGGACACAGATACGCAGTATTTT.